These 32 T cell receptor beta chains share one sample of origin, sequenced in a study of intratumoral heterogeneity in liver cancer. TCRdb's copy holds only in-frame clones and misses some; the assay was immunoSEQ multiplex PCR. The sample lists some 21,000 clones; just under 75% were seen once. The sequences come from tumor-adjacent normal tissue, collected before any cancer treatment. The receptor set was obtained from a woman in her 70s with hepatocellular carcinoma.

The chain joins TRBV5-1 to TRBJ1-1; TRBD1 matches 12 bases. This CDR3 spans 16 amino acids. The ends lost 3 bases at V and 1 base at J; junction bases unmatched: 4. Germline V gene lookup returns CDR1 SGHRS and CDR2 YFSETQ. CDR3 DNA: TGCGCCAGCAGCTCGGGACAGGGGGCCGGGAACACTGAAGCTTTCTTT. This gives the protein CASSSGQGAGNTEAFF. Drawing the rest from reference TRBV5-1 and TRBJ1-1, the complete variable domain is KAGVTQTPRYLIKTRGQQVTLSCSPISGHRSVSWYQQTPGQGLQFLFEYFSETQRNKGNFPGRFSGRQFSNSRSEMNVSTLELGDSALYLCASSSGQGAGNTEAFFGQGTRLTVV.

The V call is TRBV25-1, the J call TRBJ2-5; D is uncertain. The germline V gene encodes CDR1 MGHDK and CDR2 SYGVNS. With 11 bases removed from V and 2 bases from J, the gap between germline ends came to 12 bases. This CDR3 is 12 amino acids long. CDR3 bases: TGTGCCCGACGTGGGAAACAAGAGACCCAGTACTTC. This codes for CARRGKQETQYF.

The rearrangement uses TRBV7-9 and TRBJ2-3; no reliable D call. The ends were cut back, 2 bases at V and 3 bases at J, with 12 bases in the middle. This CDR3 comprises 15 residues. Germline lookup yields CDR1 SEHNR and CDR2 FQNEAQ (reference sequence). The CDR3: CASSLPWSSTDTQYF. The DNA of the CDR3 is TGTGCCAGCAGCTTACCTTGGTCTTCAACAGATACGCAGTATTTT.

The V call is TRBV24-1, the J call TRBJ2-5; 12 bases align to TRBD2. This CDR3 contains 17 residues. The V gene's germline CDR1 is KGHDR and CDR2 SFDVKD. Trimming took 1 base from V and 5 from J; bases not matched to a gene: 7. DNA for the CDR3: TGTGCCACCAGTGATTTCCGACTAGCGGGAGTAAGGGAGACCCAGTACTTC. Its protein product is CATSDFRLAGVRETQYF.

This CDR3 is CATSRDRGGTGPENPFF. The CDR3 DNA is TGTGCCACCAGCAGAGATCGTGGGGGGACTGGACCAGAAAATCCGTTCTTC. The gene calls are TRBV15 and TRBJ2-1; tentative D call: TRBD2 (6 bases). The V end lost 0 bases, the J end lost 15 bases, and 27 bases lay between the germline ends. CDR3 length: 17 residues. Looked up from germline, CDR1 is LNHNV and CDR2 is YYDKDF (reference sequence). Full variable domain (rest looked up from reference TRBV15 and TRBJ2-1): DAMVIQNPRYQVTQFGKPVTLSCSQTLNHNVMYWYQQKSSQAPKLLFHYYDKDFNNEADTPDNFQSRRPNTSFCFLDIRSPGLGDTAMYLCATSRDRGGTGPENPFFGPGTRLTVL.

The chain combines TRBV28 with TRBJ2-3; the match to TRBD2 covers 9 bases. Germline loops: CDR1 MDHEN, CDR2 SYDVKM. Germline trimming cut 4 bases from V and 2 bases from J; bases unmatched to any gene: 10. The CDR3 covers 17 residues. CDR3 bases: TGTGCCAGCAGTTCCCCCTATCGACTAGCGGACACAGATACGCAGTATTTT. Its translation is CASSSPYRLADTDTQYF.

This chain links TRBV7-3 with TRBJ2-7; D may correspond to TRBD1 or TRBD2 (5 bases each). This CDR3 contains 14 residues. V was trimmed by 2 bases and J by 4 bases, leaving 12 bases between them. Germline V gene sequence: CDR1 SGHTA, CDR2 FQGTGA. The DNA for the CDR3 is TGTGCCAGCAGCTTATTCCCAGGGACGTACGAGCAGTACTTC. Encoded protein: CASSLFPGTYEQYF.

Here the CDR3 reads CVPGSQESPLHF. The CDR3 DNA reads TGTGTCCCAGGGTCGCAAGAATCACCCCTCCACTTT. The chain carries TRBV7-8 and TRBJ1-6, with D tentatively TRBD1 (5 bases). Germline values: CDR1 SGHVS, CDR2 FQNEAQ. This CDR3 region has 12 residues. Complete variable domain (other parts from reference TRBV7-8 and TRBJ1-6): GAGVSQSPRYKVAKRGQDVALRCDPISGHVSLFWYQQALGQGPEFLTYFQNEAQLDKSGLPSDRFFAERPEGSVSTLKIQRTQQEDSAVYLCVPGSQESPLHFGNGTRLTVT.

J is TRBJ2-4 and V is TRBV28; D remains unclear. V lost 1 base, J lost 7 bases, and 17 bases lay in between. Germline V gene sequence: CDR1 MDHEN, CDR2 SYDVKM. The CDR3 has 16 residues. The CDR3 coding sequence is TGTGCCAGCAGTTTATACTCGCCCGCGCGTCTGAACATTCAGTACTTC. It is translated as CASSLYSPARLNIQYF.

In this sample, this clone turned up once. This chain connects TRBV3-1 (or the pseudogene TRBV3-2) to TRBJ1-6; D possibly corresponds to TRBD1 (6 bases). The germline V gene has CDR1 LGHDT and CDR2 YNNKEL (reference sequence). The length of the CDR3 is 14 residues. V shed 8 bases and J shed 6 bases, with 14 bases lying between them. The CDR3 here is CASRNRQANSPLHF. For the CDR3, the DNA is TGTGCCAGCCGAAACAGACAGGCTAATTCACCCCTCCACTTT.

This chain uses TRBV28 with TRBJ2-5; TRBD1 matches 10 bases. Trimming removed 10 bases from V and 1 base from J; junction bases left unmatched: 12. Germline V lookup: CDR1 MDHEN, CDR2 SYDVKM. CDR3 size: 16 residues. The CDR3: CATDAPGQGSQETQYF. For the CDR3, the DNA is TGTGCCACCGATGCCCCGGGACAGGGGTCCCAAGAGACCCAGTACTTC. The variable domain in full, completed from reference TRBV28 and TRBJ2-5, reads DVKVTQSSRYLVKRTGEKVFLECVQDMDHENMFWYRQDPGLGLRLIYFSYDVKMKEKGDIPEGYSVSREKKERFSLILESASTNQTSMYLCATDAPGQGSQETQYFGPGTRLLVL.

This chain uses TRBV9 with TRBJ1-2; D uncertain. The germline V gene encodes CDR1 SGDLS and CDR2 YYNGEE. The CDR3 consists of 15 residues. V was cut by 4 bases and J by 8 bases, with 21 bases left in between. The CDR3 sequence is CASSPFGGNLNGYTF. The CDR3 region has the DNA TGTGCCAGCAGCCCCTTTGGAGGAAACTTGAACGGCTACACCTTC.

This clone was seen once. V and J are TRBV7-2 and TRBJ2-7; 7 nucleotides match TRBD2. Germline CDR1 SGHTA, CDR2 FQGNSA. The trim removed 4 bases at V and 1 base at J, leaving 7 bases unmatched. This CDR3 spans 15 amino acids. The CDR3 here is CASSSSGVGSYEQYF. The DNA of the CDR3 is TGTGCCAGCAGCTCGAGCGGGGTGGGATCCTACGAGCAGTACTTC.

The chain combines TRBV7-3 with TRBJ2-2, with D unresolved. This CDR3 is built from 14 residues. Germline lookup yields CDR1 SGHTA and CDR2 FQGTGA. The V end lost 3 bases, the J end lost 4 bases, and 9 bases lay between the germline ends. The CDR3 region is CASSFSQATGELFF. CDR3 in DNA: TGTGCCAGCAGCTTCTCTCAGGCCACCGGGGAGCTGTTTTTT.

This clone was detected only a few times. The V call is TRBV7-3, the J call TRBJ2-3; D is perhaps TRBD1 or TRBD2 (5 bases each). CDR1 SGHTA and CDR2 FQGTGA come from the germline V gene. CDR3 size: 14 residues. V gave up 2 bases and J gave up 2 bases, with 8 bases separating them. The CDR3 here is CASSLFGTTDTQYF. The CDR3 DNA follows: TGTGCCAGCAGCTTATTCGGGACCACAGATACGCAGTATTTT.

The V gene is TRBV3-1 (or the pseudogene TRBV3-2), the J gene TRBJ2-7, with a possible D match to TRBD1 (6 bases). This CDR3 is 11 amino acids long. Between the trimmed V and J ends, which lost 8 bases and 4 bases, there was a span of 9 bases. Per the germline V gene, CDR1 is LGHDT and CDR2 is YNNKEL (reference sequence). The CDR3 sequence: CASQGMYEQYF. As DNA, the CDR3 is TGTGCCAGCCAGGGGATGTACGAGCAGTACTTC.

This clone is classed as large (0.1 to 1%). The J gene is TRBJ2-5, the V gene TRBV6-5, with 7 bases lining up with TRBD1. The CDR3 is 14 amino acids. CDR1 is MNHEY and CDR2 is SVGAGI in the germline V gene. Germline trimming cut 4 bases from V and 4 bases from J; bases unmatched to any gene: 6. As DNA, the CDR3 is TGTGCCAGCAGTTTGCGGGCAGGGGGAGAGACCCAGTACTTC. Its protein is CASSLRAGGETQYF.

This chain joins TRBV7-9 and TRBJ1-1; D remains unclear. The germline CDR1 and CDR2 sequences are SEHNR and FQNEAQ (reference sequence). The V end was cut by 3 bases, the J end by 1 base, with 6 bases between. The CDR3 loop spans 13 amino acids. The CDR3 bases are TGTGCCAGCAGCTTCACAGAGAACACTGAAGCTTTCTTT. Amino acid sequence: CASSFTENTEAFF. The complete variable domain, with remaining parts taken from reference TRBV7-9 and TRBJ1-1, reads DTGVSQNPRHKITKRGQNVTFRCDPISEHNRLYWYRQTLGQGPEFLTYFQNEAQLEKSRLLSDRFSAERPKGSFSTLEIQRTEQGDSAMYLCASSFTENTEAFFGQGTRLTVV.

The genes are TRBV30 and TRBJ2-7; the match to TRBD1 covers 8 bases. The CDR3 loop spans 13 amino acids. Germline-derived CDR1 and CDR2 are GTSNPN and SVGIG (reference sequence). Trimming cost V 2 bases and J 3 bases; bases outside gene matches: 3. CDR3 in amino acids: CAWSLTGGYEQYF. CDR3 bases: TGTGCCTGGAGTCTCACAGGGGGCTACGAGCAGTACTTC.

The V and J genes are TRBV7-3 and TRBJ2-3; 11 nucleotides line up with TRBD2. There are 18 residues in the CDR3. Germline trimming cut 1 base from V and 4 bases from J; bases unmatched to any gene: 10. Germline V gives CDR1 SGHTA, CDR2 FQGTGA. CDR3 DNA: TGTGCCAGCAGCTTAAAGGGACTAGCGGCCAGTGGCTCAGATACGCAGTATTTT. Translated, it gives CASSLKGLAASGSDTQYF.

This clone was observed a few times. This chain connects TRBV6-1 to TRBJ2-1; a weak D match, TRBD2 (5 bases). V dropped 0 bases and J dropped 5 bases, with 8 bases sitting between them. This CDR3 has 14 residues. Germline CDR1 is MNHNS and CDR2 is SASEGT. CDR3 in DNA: TGTGCCAGCAGTGAAGCTAGCGAAAACAATGAGCAGTTCTTC. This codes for CASSEASENNEQFF.

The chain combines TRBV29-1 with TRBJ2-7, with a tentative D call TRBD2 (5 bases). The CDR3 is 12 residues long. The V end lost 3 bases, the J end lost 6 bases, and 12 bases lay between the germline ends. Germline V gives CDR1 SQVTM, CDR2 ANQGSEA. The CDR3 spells CSVDLSGSEQYF. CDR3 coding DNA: TGCAGCGTTGATCTGTCGGGGTCCGAGCAGTACTTC.

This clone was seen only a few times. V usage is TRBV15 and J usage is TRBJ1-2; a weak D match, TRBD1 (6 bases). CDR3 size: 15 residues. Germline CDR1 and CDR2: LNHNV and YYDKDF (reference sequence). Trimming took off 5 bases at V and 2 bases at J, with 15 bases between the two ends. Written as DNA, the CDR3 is TGTGCCACCAGCGCAGGGGCGGGGGGGAACTATGGCTACACCTTC. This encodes CATSAGAGGNYGYTF.

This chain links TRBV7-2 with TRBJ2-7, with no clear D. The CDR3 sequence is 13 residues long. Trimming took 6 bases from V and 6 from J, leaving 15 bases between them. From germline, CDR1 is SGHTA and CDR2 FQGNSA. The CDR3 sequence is CASRFRGMVEQYF. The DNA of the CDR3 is TGTGCCAGCAGGTTTCGAGGTATGGTCGAGCAGTACTTC.

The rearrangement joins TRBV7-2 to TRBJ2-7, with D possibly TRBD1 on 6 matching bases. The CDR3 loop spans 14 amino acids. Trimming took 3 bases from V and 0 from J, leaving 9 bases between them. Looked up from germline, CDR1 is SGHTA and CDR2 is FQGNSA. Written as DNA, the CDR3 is TGTGCCAGCAGCTTCGACAGGTACTCCTACGAGCAGTACTTC. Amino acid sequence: CASSFDRYSYEQYF.

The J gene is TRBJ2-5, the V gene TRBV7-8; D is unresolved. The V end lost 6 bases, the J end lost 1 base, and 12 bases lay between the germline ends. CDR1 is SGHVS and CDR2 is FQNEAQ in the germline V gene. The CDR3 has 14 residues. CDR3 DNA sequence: TGTGCCAGCAGGACCCTCGCCTTCCAAGAGACCCAGTACTTC. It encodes CASRTLAFQETQYF.

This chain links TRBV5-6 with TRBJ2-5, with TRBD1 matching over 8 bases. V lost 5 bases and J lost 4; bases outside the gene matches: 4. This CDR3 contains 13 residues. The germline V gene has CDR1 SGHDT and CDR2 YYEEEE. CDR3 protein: CASSFQGAETQYF. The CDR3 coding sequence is TGTGCCAGCAGTTTCCAGGGGGCAGAGACCCAGTACTTC.

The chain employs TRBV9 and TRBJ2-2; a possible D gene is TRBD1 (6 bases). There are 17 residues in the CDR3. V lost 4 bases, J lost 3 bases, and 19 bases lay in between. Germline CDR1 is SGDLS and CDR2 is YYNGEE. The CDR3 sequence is CASSPRYRASDTGELFF. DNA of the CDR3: TGTGCCAGCAGCCCCCGTTACAGGGCCTCGGACACCGGGGAGCTGTTTTTT.

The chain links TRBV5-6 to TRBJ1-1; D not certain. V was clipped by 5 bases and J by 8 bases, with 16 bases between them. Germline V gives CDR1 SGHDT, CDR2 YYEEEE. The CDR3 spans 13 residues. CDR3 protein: CASRSLDGTEAFF. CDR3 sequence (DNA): TGTGCCAGCAGGTCGCTAGACGGCACAGAAGCTTTCTTT.

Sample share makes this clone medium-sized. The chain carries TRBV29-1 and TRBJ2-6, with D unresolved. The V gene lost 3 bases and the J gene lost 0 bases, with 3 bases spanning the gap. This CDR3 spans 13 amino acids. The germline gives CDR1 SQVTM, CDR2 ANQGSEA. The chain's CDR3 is CSVDGSGANVLTF. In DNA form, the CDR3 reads TGCAGCGTTGATGGCTCTGGGGCCAACGTCCTGACTTTC. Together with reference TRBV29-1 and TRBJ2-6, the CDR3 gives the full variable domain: SAVISQKPSRDICQRGTSLTIQCQVDSQVTMMFWYRQQPGQSLTLIATANQGSEATYESGFVIDKFPISRPNLTFSTLTVSNMSPEDSSIYLCSVDGSGANVLTFGAGSRLTVL.

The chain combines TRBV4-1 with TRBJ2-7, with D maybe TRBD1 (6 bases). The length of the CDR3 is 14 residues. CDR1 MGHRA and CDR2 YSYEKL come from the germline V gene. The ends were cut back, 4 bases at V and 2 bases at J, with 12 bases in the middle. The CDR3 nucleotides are TGCGCCAGCAGCCTCCAGGACAGAGCCTACGAGCAGTACTTC. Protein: CASSLQDRAYEQYF.

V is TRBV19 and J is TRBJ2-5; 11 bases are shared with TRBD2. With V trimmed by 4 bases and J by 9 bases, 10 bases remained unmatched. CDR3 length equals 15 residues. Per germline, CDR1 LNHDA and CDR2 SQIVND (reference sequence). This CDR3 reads CASSTGLAGHGAQYF. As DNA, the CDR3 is TGTGCCAGTAGTACAGGACTAGCGGGCCACGGGGCCCAGTACTTC.